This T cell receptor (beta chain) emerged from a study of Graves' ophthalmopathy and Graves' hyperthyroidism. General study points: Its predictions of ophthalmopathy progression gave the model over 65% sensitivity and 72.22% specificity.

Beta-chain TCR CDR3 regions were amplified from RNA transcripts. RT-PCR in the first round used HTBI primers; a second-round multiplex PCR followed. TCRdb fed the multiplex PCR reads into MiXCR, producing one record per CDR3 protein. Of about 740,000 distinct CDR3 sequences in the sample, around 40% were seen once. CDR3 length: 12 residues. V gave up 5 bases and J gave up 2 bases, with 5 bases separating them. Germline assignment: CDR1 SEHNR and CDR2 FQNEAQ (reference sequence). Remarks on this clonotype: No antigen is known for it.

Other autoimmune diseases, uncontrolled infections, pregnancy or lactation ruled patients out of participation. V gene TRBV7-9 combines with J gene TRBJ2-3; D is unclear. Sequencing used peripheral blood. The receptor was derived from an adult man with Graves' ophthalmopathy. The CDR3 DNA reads TGTGCCAGCAGCCCGACCACAGATACGCAGTATTTT. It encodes CASSPTTDTQYF.